A single sample is the source of the 11 T cell receptor beta chains below, sequenced in a study of shared clonotypes between healthy human individuals (dated by TCRdb to 2018 to 2021). CD8 naive samples were obtained by positive selection for CCR7 among CD45RO-negative cells, yielding a CD45RA+CCR7+ population from which TemRA cells were excluded. Receptor libraries were prepared by the immunoSEQ multiplex PCR assay. TCRdb re-hosts the immuneACCESS table, in-frame sequences only. Its copies lack some clones; in the studies checked, an unresolved V gene accounts for under half of them, and the cause for the rest is not known. In this sample the table shows 630,000 or so clones, about 98% of which occur a single time. The ten largest clones represent approximately 0.3% of the sample. The sequenced material came from naive CD8+ T cells sorted from blood. Per the publication, the cell subset or site label means: CD45RA+CCR7+. These TCRs come from a man aged 25 to 40 in good health.

This sequence joins TRBV28 and TRBJ2-1; possible D gene TRBD2, 6 bases. The germline CDR1 and CDR2 sequences are MDHEN and SYDVKM. V was shortened by 4 bases and J by 4 bases, with 20 bases between the two germline ends. The length of the CDR3 is 17 residues. The DNA of the CDR3 is TGTGCCAGCAGTTCCTCCATAGCGGACCTGCGATACAATGAGCAGTTCTTC. Translated: CASSSSIADLRYNEQFF.

This clone was seen a single time. V is TRBV7-2 and J is TRBJ2-4; D remains unclear. Germline CDR1 is SGHTA and CDR2 is FQGNSA. Between the trimmed V and J ends, which lost 5 bases and 9 bases, there was a span of 8 bases. The CDR3 is 11 amino acids. The CDR3 DNA follows: TGTGCCAGCAGCCAGACCCTCATTCAGTACTTC. Amino acid sequence: CASSQTLIQYF.

V gene TRBV30 combines with J gene TRBJ2-7; 7 bases align to TRBD1. The CDR3 runs to 14 residues. Germline lookup yields CDR1 GTSNPN and CDR2 SVGIG (reference sequence). Losses at the gene ends were 3 bases for V and 0 bases for J; bases not matched to a gene: 5. CDR3 DNA: TGTGCCTGGAGGGCACGGGACAGCTCCTACGAGCAGTACTTC. Translated, it gives CAWRARDSSYEQYF.

This chain uses TRBV9 with TRBJ2-7, with TRBD2 matching 7 bases. Per the germline V gene, CDR1 is SGDLS and CDR2 is YYNGEE. V shed 0 bases, J shed 4 bases, and the junction held 7 bases outside the gene matches. CDR3 length equals 15 residues. This CDR3 is CASSVEGGSGYEQYF. In DNA, the CDR3 is TGTGCCAGCAGCGTAGAAGGCGGGAGTGGGTACGAGCAGTACTTC.

This rearrangement joins TRBV5-5 to TRBJ2-7; D is unclear. Trimming stripped 7 bases from V and 1 base from J, with 12 bases between. The CDR3 totals 13 residues. The V gene's germline CDR1 is SGHKS and CDR2 YYEKEE (reference sequence). The CDR3 DNA reads as TGTGCCAGCCGTGGGATAGATTCCTACGAGCAGTACTTC. Encoded protein: CASRGIDSYEQYF.

This sequence joins TRBV4-1 and TRBJ1-2; D is uncertain. CDR1 is MGHRA, CDR2 YSYEKL, per germline. V was trimmed by 4 bases and J by 2 bases, leaving 8 bases between them. This CDR3 is 13 amino acids long. The CDR3 DNA sequence: TGCGCCAGCAGCCCGGGAGAAAACTATGGCTACACCTTC. As protein: CASSPGENYGYTF.

This chain uses TRBV5-1 with TRBJ2-7; D is possibly TRBD1 or TRBD2 (5 bases each). Trimming cost V 3 bases and J 5 bases, with 12 bases left between them. Germline loops: CDR1 SGHRS, CDR2 YFSETQ. The CDR3 is made up of 13 amino acids. As DNA, the CDR3 is TGCGCCAGCAGCTCGAGGGGTCCGGACGAGCAGTACTTC. Protein product: CASSSRGPDEQYF.

V gene TRBV27 combines with J gene TRBJ2-5, with 7 bases aligning to TRBD1. The length of the CDR3 is 12 residues. V gave up 4 bases and J gave up 9 bases; unmatched junction bases: 5. CDR1 MNHEY and CDR2 SMNVEV come from the germline V gene (reference sequence). The CDR3 coding sequence is TGTGCCAGCAGTTCCATTGACAGGGCCCAGTACTTC. It codes for CASSSIDRAQYF.

A note on this clone: This specimen includes other DNA sequences encoding the same CDR3. V gene TRBV7-2 combines with J gene TRBJ2-7; tentatively, D is TRBD2 (6 bases). Germline assignment: CDR1 SGHTA and CDR2 FQGNSA. The V gene lost 4 bases and the J gene lost 0 bases, with 10 bases spanning the gap. The CDR3 has 14 residues. CDR3: CASSSLGGSYEQYF. The CDR3 nucleotides read TGTGCCAGCAGCTCCTTGGGGGGCTCCTACGAGCAGTACTTC.

The genes are TRBV27 and TRBJ2-4, with D possibly matching TRBD2 (6 bases). Between the trimmed V and J ends, which lost 3 bases and 8 bases, there was a span of 17 bases. Per germline, CDR1 MNHEY and CDR2 SMNVEV (reference sequence). The CDR3 has 15 residues. In DNA, the CDR3 is TGTGCCAGCAGTTTTCAGGCGGAGGGGCGGTACATTCAGTACTTC. Translating it yields CASSFQAEGRYIQYF.

The chain is built from TRBV13 and TRBJ2-3, with D unresolved. The germline V gene encodes CDR1 PRHDT and CDR2 FYEKMQ (reference sequence). CDR3 length: 13 amino acids. Deletions cut 2 bases from V and 2 bases from J, with 5 bases between. The CDR3 sequence is CASSLLNTDTQYF. The DNA of the CDR3 is TGTGCCAGCAGCTTACTGAACACAGATACGCAGTATTTT.